Listed here are 20 T cell receptor beta chains from one sample, sequenced in a study of blood T cell repertoires in COVID-19. Some clones are missing from TCRdb's copy, which holds only in-frame ones; the method was immunoSEQ multiplex PCR. In the table there are hundreds of thousands of clones, approximately 84% of which are singletons. The sample consisted of PBMCs or T cells enriched from blood (not recorded which). Receptors were obtained from a woman aged 30 to 39 who had recovered from COVID-19.

This chain joins TRBV2 and TRBJ2-1; 9 bases fit TRBD1. The CDR3 covers 15 residues. CDR1 SNHLY and CDR2 FYNNEI come from the germline V gene. The junction had 3 bases not matched to a gene; V was cut back by 2 bases and J by 4 bases. CDR3 bases: TGTGCCAGCAGTGAAAGGGGGACAGGGTACAATGAGCAGTTCTTC. It specifies CASSERGTGYNEQFF.

CDR3 protein: CASSYTGQGGETQYF. The CDR3 DNA reads as TGTGCCAGCAGTTATACGGGACAGGGAGGGGAGACCCAGTACTTC. V is TRBV11-2 and J is TRBJ2-5; TRBD1 aligns across 9 bases. CDR1 is SGHAT, CDR2 FQNNGV, per germline. After removal of 6 bases from V and 5 bases from J, the junction contained 10 bases not matched to a gene. CDR3 size: 15 residues.

The table lists this clone with a few counts. The gene calls are TRBV7-2 and TRBJ2-7; TRBD2 agrees at 9 bases. Germline V gene sequence: CDR1 SGHTA, CDR2 FQGNSA. V dropped 5 bases and J dropped 0; count of bases not matched to a gene: 5. The CDR3 extends over 15 amino acids. The CDR3: CASSAASGTSYEQYF. For the CDR3, the DNA is TGTGCCAGCAGCGCCGCTAGCGGGACCTCCTACGAGCAGTACTTC.

This chain uses TRBV18 with TRBJ2-1; 9 nucleotides agree with TRBD2. The V segment lost 0 bases and the J segment 1 base; nucleotides outside the gene matches: 4. The CDR3 is made up of 17 amino acids. CDR1 is KGHSH, CDR2 LQKENI, per germline. DNA for the CDR3: TGTGCCAGCTCACCACCCGCTAGCGGGATATCCTACAATGAGCAGTTCTTC. Its translation is CASSPPASGISYNEQFF.

The chain employs TRBV27 and TRBJ1-5; no definite D call. The CDR3 totals 18 residues. Germline V gene sequence: CDR1 MNHEY, CDR2 SMNVEV (reference sequence). Trimming shortened V by 6 bases and J by 0 bases, and 21 bases separated the two germline ends. The CDR3 coding sequence is TGTGCCAGCAGCCCTCGGGTCCACCACATGTATAGCAATCAGCCCCAGCATTTT. Residues: CASSPRVHHMYSNQPQHF.

V and J are TRBV19 and TRBJ2-1; D possibly corresponds to TRBD2 (6 bases). The CDR3 length is 13 residues. CDR1 and CDR2 (germline): LNHDA, SQIVND (reference sequence). Trimming took 7 bases from V and 10 from J, leaving 17 bases between them. The CDR3 nucleotides are TGTGCCAGTAAGACTAGGGGTGTTGGGGAGCAGTTCTTC. This translates into CASKTRGVGEQFF.

This clone was recorded only once. This chain connects TRBV28 to TRBJ1-2, with D possibly being TRBD1 (5 bases). This CDR3 comprises 14 residues. V dropped 6 bases and J dropped 5 bases, with 16 bases sitting between them. The V gene's germline CDR1 is MDHEN and CDR2 SYDVKM. In nucleotides, the CDR3 is TGTGCCAGCAGCGCCTCTTCAGGGCTGTATGGCTACACCTTC. This codes for CASSASSGLYGYTF.

The chain couples TRBV5-1 to TRBJ1-1; D is ambiguous. Looked up from germline, CDR1 is SGHRS and CDR2 is YFSETQ. The CDR3 totals 14 residues. V was clipped by 3 bases and J by 3 bases, with 12 bases between them. DNA for the CDR3: TGCGCCAGCAGCTCGTCGGGTTATGACACTGAAGCTTTCTTT. Amino acids: CASSSSGYDTEAFF.

The rearrangement joins TRBV28 to TRBJ1-5, with no clear D. Germline-derived CDR1 and CDR2 are MDHEN and SYDVKM. V lost 4 bases and J 0 bases, leaving 7 bases between the germline ends. The CDR3 totals 14 residues. The CDR3 sequence: CASSSPYSNQPQHF. The CDR3, as DNA: TGTGCCAGCAGTTCCCCGTATAGCAATCAGCCCCAGCATTTT.

This chain uses TRBV30 with TRBJ1-5; D uncertain. The V end was cut by 0 bases, the J end by 7 bases, with 10 bases between. CDR3 length: 13 amino acids. Looked up from germline, CDR1 is GTSNPN and CDR2 is SVGIG (reference sequence). The CDR3 loop is CAWSVRESQPQHF. CDR3 sequence (DNA): TGTGCCTGGAGTGTACGGGAAAGCCAGCCCCAGCATTTT.

The chain employs TRBV15 and TRBJ1-1; no definite D call. Trimming cost V 5 bases and J 0 bases, with 10 bases left between them. The CDR3 is 14 residues long. Germline-derived CDR1 and CDR2 are LNHNV and YYDKDF (reference sequence). DNA for the CDR3: TGTGCCACCAGCCCTAAGATTTTGAACACTGAAGCTTTCTTT. This codes for CATSPKILNTEAFF.

The chain employs TRBV2 and TRBJ2-1; TRBD2 matches 7 bases. Germline CDR1 and CDR2: SNHLY and FYNNEI. The V and J ends lost 7 bases and 4 bases, in that order; junction bases with no gene match: 16. There are 17 residues in the CDR3. The CDR3 loop is CASMYFEILADYNEQFF. The DNA for the CDR3 is TGTGCCAGCATGTACTTTGAGATCCTAGCGGATTACAATGAGCAGTTCTTC.

V and J are TRBV15 and TRBJ1-1, with 7 bases identical to TRBD1. Looked up from germline, CDR1 is LNHNV and CDR2 is YYDKDF (reference sequence). CDR3 length equals 15 residues. V was pared by 0 bases and J by 11 bases, with 12 bases of the junction left unmatched. CDR3 loop: CATSRDGERQGKAFF. CDR3 in DNA: TGTGCCACCAGCAGAGATGGGGAAAGACAGGGCAAGGCTTTCTTT.

CDR3 amino acids: CASSLGRRGGISPLHF. CDR3 nucleotides: TGTGCCAGCAGCTTGGGTAGGCGGGGGGGGATTTCACCCCTCCACTTT. The genes are TRBV5-4 and TRBJ1-6; D is possibly TRBD1 (5 bases). This CDR3 is 16 amino acids long. Per germline, CDR1 SGHNT and CDR2 YYREEE (reference sequence). Trimming removed 0 bases at V and 9 bases at J, with 16 bases between.

The chain joins TRBV3-1 (or the pseudogene TRBV3-2) to TRBJ2-1; possible D gene TRBD2, 7 bases. Trimming cost V 4 bases and J 7 bases, with 14 bases left between them. The CDR3 has 14 residues. Germline-derived CDR1 and CDR2 are LGHDT and YNNKEL (reference sequence). CDR3 DNA sequence: TGTGCCAGCAGCCTTCGGGGGGCCGTTAATGAGCAGTTCTTC. Its protein product is CASSLRGAVNEQFF.

The rearrangement joins TRBV7-9 to TRBJ1-2; D call uncertain. Germline CDR1 and CDR2: SEHNR and FQNEAQ (reference sequence). Trimming stripped 1 base from V and 8 bases from J, with 11 bases between. The CDR3 has 13 amino acids. CDR3 DNA sequence: TGTGCCAGCAGCTTAGACGGGATTGGGGGCTACACCTTC. This gives the protein CASSLDGIGGYTF.

Comments on this clone: Other DNA sequences in this specimen translate into the identical CDR3. The genes are TRBV19 and TRBJ2-6; no reliable D call. Germline lookup yields CDR1 LNHDA and CDR2 SQIVND (reference sequence). CDR3 length: 15 residues. V was cut by 1 base and J by 1 base, with 5 bases left in between. The DNA for the CDR3 is TGTGCCAGTAGTATAGGAGGATCTGGGGCCAACGTCCTGACTTTC. Amino acid sequence: CASSIGGSGANVLTF.

This chain joins TRBV27 and TRBJ2-2; D might be TRBD1 (6 bases). This CDR3 is built from 15 residues. Germline values: CDR1 MNHEY, CDR2 SMNVEV (reference sequence). V shed 6 bases and J shed 2 bases, with 13 bases lying between them. CDR3 protein: CASRPGHQNTGELFF. CDR3 coding DNA: TGTGCCAGCAGGCCGGGACATCAAAACACCGGGGAGCTGTTTTTT.

This chain uses TRBV9 with TRBJ2-2; tentatively, D is TRBD1 (6 bases). This CDR3 contains 16 residues. CDR1 and CDR2 from the germline V gene are SGDLS and YYNGEE. The V end was cut by 3 bases, the J end by 2 bases, with 14 bases between. CDR3 sequence: CASSGDWTANTGELFF. Here the CDR3 DNA reads TGTGCCAGCAGCGGCGACTGGACAGCTAACACCGGGGAGCTGTTTTTT.

The rearrangement joins TRBV11-2 to TRBJ1-5; the match to TRBD1 covers 7 bases. The CDR3 is made up of 16 amino acids. The V segment lost 1 base and the J segment 8 bases; nucleotides outside the gene matches: 11. Per the germline V gene, CDR1 is SGHAT and CDR2 is FQNNGV. The CDR3 DNA follows: TGTGCCAGCAGCTTAGGGTCGGGACAGATGGGCAAGCCCCAGCATTTT. Its translation is CASSLGSGQMGKPQHF.